The T cell receptor (beta chain) described here comes from a study of T cells in Graves' hyperthyroidism and ophthalmopathy. Researchers took RNA transcripts and amplified the TCR beta CDR3 regions from them. HTBI primers were used for first-round RT-PCR of the TCR CDR3. MiXCR was run by TCRdb on the multiplex PCR reads, yielding one entry per CDR3 protein. Here the sample spans roughly 500,000 distinct CDR3 sequences, about 15% being singletons. Under 3 months was the duration of disease in ophthalmopathy patients, who also had a Clinical Activity Score of at least 3 and a NOSPECS grade of at least 4. Diagnosing involved the use of clinical symptoms, serum thyroxine and TRAb, thyroid ultrasound and orbital computed tomography. Germline trimming cut 4 bases from V and 4 bases from J; bases unmatched to any gene: 5. The CDR3 is made up of 16 amino acids. This clonotype was detected ten times or more.

The chain is built from TRBV12-3 or TRBV12-4 and TRBJ2-2, with 11 bases matching TRBD1. The sample comprised blood. The clonotype comes from a woman in her twenties or thirties with Graves' ophthalmopathy. This chain's CDR3 is CASSSGQGATTGELFF. The DNA for the CDR3 is TGTGCCAGCAGTTCCGGACAGGGGGCCACCACCGGGGAGCTGTTTTTT.